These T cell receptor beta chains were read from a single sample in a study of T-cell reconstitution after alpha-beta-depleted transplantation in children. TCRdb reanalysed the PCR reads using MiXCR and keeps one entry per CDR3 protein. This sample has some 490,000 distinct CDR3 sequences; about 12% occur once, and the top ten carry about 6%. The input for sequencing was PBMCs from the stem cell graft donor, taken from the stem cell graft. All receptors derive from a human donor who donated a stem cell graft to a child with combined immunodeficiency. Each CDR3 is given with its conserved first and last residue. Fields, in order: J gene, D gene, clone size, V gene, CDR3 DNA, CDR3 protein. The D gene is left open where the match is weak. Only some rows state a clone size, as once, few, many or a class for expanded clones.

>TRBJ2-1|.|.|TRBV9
TGTGCCAGCAGCCTCCCCTCGAAGACTCCAACCAATGAGCAGTTCTTC
CASSLPSKTPTNEQFF
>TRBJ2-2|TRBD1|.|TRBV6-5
TGTGCCAGCAGTTATTACGACAGGGGTGGAACCGGGGAGCTGTTTTTT
CASSYYDRGGTGELFF
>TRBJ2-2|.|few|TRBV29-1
TGCAGCGTTGAGGGACAGAACACCGGGGAGCTGTTTTTT
CSVEGQNTGELFF
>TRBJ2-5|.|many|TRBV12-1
TGTGCCAGCAGCTTTTGTCTAGCGGGAGGGCTTACGACCCAGTACTTC
CASSFCLAGGLTTQYF
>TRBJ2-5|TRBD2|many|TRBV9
TGTGCCAGCAGCGTAGATATAGCGGGAGGGACAGACCAAGAGACCCAGTACTTC
CASSVDIAGGTDQETQYF
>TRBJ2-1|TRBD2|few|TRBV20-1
TGCAGTGCTAGAGGTGCGAGCGGGAGGGCCGCGGATGAGCAGTTCTTC
CSARGASGRAADEQFF
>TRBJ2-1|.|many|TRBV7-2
TGTGCCAGCAGCTCCCTCATAAGCGGGTCCCCCCATGAGCAGTTCTTC
CASSSLISGSPHEQFF
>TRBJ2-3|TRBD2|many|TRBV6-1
TGTGCCAGCAGTGACGGGCTAGCGGAGAGCACAGATACGCAGTATTTT
CASSDGLAESTDTQYF
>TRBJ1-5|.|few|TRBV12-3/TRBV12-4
TGTGCCAGCAGTTGGGGGGGGGTTATCAATCAGCCCCAGCATTTT
CASSWGGVINQPQHF
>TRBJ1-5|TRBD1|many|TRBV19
TGTGCCAGTAGTCCCGGGACAGGGGGCAATCAGCCCCAGCATTTT
CASSPGTGGNQPQHF
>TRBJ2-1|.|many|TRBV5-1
TGCGCCAGCAGTCCGGGCCGCTTAGGGGATGAGCAGTTCTTC
CASSPGRLGDEQFF
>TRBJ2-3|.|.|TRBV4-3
TGCGCCAGCAGCCAAACACTTGCCCTGGCCACAGATACGCAGTATTTT
CASSQTLALATDTQYF
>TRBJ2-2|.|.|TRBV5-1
TGCGCCAGCATGGAGGGACCGAACACCGGGGAGCTGTTTTTT
CASMEGPNTGELFF
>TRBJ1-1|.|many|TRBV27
TGTGCCAGCAGTTCAGGACAGAGGAACACTGAAGCTTTCTTT
CASSSGQRNTEAFF
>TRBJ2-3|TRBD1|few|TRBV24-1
TGTGCCACCAGTGATTTGAGACCAGGGGGTTCAGATACGCAGTATTTT
CATSDLRPGGSDTQYF
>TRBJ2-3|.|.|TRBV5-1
TGCGCCAGCAGCTTGGCCTCTCTTCTCACAGATACGCAGTATTTT
CASSLASLLTDTQYF
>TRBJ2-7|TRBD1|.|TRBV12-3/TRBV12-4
TGTGCCAGCAGCCCTTGGACAGGGGCCGAAAACGAGCAGTACTTC
CASSPWTGAENEQYF
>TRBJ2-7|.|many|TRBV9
TGTGCCAGCAGCGTAGAGGACAGAATATCCTACGAGCAGTACTTC
CASSVEDRISYEQYF
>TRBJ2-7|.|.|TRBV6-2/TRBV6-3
TGTGCCAGCAGAACCTACTACGAGCAGTACTTC
CASRTYYEQYF
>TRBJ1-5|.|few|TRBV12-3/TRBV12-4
TGTGCCAGCAGTTTAGCGGGGGGGAGCAATCAGCCCCAGCATTTT
CASSLAGGSNQPQHF
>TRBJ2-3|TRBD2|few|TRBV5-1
TGCGCCAGCAGCTTGGAAGAGCGGGGGGGCACAGATACGCAGTATTTT
CASSLEERGGTDTQYF